One TCR beta chain is described in this entry. What it recognizes is unknown. The data were taken from a study of healthy donors' naive CD4 and CD8 T cells. Broader study findings: Negatively charged CDR3s marked CD8+ lineage; positively charged CDR3s marked CD4+ lineage. Reportedly, most V and J gene segments showed naive CD4+ versus CD8+ bias.

TCR libraries were built from approximately 490 ng of total RNA by linear amplification. MiXCR, run by TCRdb on the reads, gives a single entry per CDR3 protein. The sample carries approximately 180,000 distinct CDR3 sequences, about 76% recorded once. Germline CDR1 is LNHDA and CDR2 is SQIVND (reference sequence). The CDR3 sequence is 15 residues long. V was clipped by 7 bases and J by 5 bases, with 20 bases between them. This TCR was recovered from a pool of human donors in good health; the sample pools cells from several healthy donors. V gene TRBV19 combines with J gene TRBJ2-5; possible D gene TRBD2, 6 bases. Source material: naive CD4+ and CD8+ T cells sorted from blood, pooled from several donors. As DNA, the CDR3 is TGTGCCAGTACCCATAGAGACGGGGGTTCGGAGACCCAGTACTTC. Its translation: CASTHRDGGSETQYF.